This TCR beta chain came from a study of CD4 T cells in relation to SARS-CoV-2 and coronaviruses. Study details: After 10 days of antigen culture, PBMC TCR beta CDR3s were sequenced.

The unexposed donors gave CD4+ T cells in 2011-2018, prior to COVID-19. After around nine days of culture, CD4+ T cells were isolated. As cell numbers allowed, unexposed-donor CD4+ T cells faced SARS-CoV-2 S/N and four cold-coronavirus spikes. Fresh IL-2 medium replaced half the medium on days 3 and 7. Here immunoSEQ multiplex PCR was the method, and the copy in TCRdb shows in-frame clones only, minus some. This repertoire shows around 31,000 clones, about 78% found once; its top ten account for approximately 13%. Worth noting for this clone: Its target is unknown.

The receptor was isolated from a human donor in good health. The sequenced sample consisted of CD4+ T cells from PBMCs, cultured in vitro.

For the CDR3, the DNA is TGTGCCAGCAGCCAAAGGGGGGACAATCAGCCCCAGCATTTT. Protein: CASSQRGDNQPQHF. The chain combines TRBV3-1 (or the pseudogene TRBV3-2) with TRBJ1-5, with D tentatively TRBD1 (6 bases). The CDR3 loop spans 14 amino acids. Trimming cost V 2 bases and J 3 bases, with 8 bases left between them. Germline CDR1 and CDR2: LGHDT and YNNKEL (reference sequence).